What follows are 16 T cell receptor beta chains derived from one specimen sequenced in a study of T cell responses to AZD1222 COVID-19 vaccine. The method was immunoSEQ multiplex PCR; TCRdb's version includes in-frame clones alone and lacks a portion of them. The table shows around 160,000 clones, with 80% to 85% occurring only once. The source was peripheral blood, collected on day 0 of MenACWY control vaccination. The receptors come from an adult in good health.

This clone was observed a handful of times. The rearrangement links TRBV5-5 to TRBJ1-1; D not certain. V was pared by 3 bases and J by 4 bases, with 10 bases between. Germline-derived CDR1 and CDR2 are SGHKS and YYEKEE (reference sequence). The CDR3 has 13 amino acids. CDR3 DNA sequence: TGTGCCAGCAGCTCCCAGGAGGTCACTGAAGCTTTCTTT. This codes for CASSSQEVTEAFF.

The chain has TRBV4-1 and TRBJ2-3; possible D gene TRBD1, 5 bases. Germline-derived CDR1 and CDR2 are MGHRA and YSYEKL. The germline V and J ends were trimmed by 0 bases and 2 bases, with 15 bases remaining between them. This CDR3 is 17 amino acids long. CDR3 region: CASSQDGDRRTTDTQYF. In DNA, the CDR3 is TGCGCCAGCAGCCAAGATGGCGACAGACGAACCACAGATACGCAGTATTTT.

This chain uses TRBV21-1 with TRBJ1-1; the table's D call TRBD1 went unverified against the DNA. TRBV21-1 is termed a pseudogene. The CDR3 length is 17 residues. The chain's CDR3 is CASTTNRGRGMNTEAFF. The DNA for the CDR3 is TGTGCCAGCACCACCAACAGGGGGAGGGGCATGAACACTGAAGCTTTCTTT.

The chain carries TRBV5-1 and TRBJ2-7; a possible D gene is TRBD1 (5 bases). The CDR3 totals 14 residues. Germline V lookup: CDR1 SGHRS, CDR2 YFSETQ. Trimming shortened V by 1 base and J by 4 bases, and 12 bases separated the two germline ends. The CDR3 sequence: CASSLQGHIYEQYF. The CDR3 DNA sequence: TGCGCCAGCAGCTTGCAGGGCCACATATACGAGCAGTACTTC. Complete variable domain (other parts from reference TRBV5-1 and TRBJ2-7): KAGVTQTPRYLIKTRGQQVTLSCSPISGHRSVSWYQQTPGQGLQFLFEYFSETQRNKGNFPGRFSGRQFSNSRSEMNVSTLELGDSALYLCASSLQGHIYEQYFGPGTRLTVT.

The chain combines TRBV18 with TRBJ1-5, with D perhaps TRBD1 (5 bases). The germline CDR1 and CDR2 sequences are KGHSH and LQKENI. V was shortened by 3 bases and J by 7 bases, with 13 bases between the two germline ends. This CDR3 is built from 14 residues. In DNA form, the CDR3 reads TGTGCCAGCTCACCGTCCAGGGATAACCAGCCCCAGCATTTT. It specifies CASSPSRDNQPQHF.

V is TRBV2 and J is TRBJ2-5, with D unclear. CDR1 SNHLY and CDR2 FYNNEI come from the germline V gene. This CDR3 has 12 residues. Trimming took off 4 bases at V and 5 bases at J, with 8 bases between the two ends. The CDR3 loop is CASSGEAETQYF. The CDR3 coding sequence is TGTGCCAGCAGTGGGGAAGCGGAGACCCAGTACTTC.

The chain uses TRBV28 and TRBJ1-4, with D uncertain. The V end lost 1 base, the J end lost 12 bases, and 15 bases lay between the germline ends. The CDR3 consists of 14 residues. The germline V gene has CDR1 MDHEN and CDR2 SYDVKM. The CDR3 protein is CASSLFSRPGELFF. DNA for the CDR3: TGTGCCAGCAGTTTATTCTCGAGACCTGGTGAACTGTTTTTT.

The chain is built from TRBV7-8 and TRBJ2-7; D assignment may be TRBD1 or TRBD2 (6 bases each). The ends were cut back, 3 bases at V and 3 bases at J, with 15 bases in the middle. The germline V gene encodes CDR1 SGHVS and CDR2 FQNEAQ. The CDR3 runs 15 residues. CDR3 nucleotide sequence: TGTGCCAGCAGCTTCGAACGGGGGCCTTACTACGAGCAGTACGTC. It translates to CASSFERGPYYEQYV.

V usage is TRBV29-1 and J usage is TRBJ1-1; D possibly corresponds to TRBD1 (5 bases). The V end was cut by 6 bases, the J end by 0 bases, with 17 bases between. Germline-derived CDR1 and CDR2 are SQVTM and ANQGSEA. This CDR3 has 15 residues. Here the CDR3 DNA reads TGCAGCGTCAAAGACAGATTAAGAATGAACACTGAAGCTTTCTTT. Translation gives CSVKDRLRMNTEAFF.

The V and J genes are TRBV6-5 and TRBJ1-6; D perhaps matches TRBD1 (5 bases). The CDR3 is 14 residues long. V was cut by 7 bases and J by 11 bases, with 18 bases left in between. Germline V lookup: CDR1 MNHEY, CDR2 SVGAGI. The CDR3 sequence: CASTLNPGFPPLHF. The DNA for the CDR3 is TGTGCCAGCACTTTAAACCCAGGGTTTCCACCCCTCCACTTT.

J is TRBJ1-2 and V is TRBV13, with D maybe TRBD1 (5 bases). Germline CDR1 PRHDT, CDR2 FYEKMQ (reference sequence). There are 12 residues in the CDR3. V was clipped by 1 base and J by 14 bases, with 14 bases between them. CDR3 nucleotides: TGTGCCAGCAGCTTAGAAAGGCAGACAGAGACCTTC. It encodes CASSLERQTETF.

The chain links TRBV4-1 to TRBJ2-1, with 9 bases lining up with TRBD2. After removal of 4 bases from V and 4 bases from J, the junction contained 5 bases not matched to a gene. This CDR3 has 15 residues. Germline-derived CDR1 and CDR2 are MGHRA and YSYEKL. CDR3 loop: CASSLSGGTYNEQFF. CDR3 sequence (DNA): TGCGCCAGCAGCCTAAGCGGGGGGACTTACAATGAGCAGTTCTTC.

The sample holds a few counts of this clone. This chain links TRBV2 with TRBJ1-3; D perhaps matches TRBD1 (6 bases). The V end was cut by 7 bases, the J end by 8 bases, with 36 bases between. Germline CDR1 SNHLY, CDR2 FYNNEI. The length of the CDR3 is 20 residues. The DNA for the CDR3 is TGTGCCAGCACCCCCAGGGGTCGCCTTAGAGTCGGAAGTCAGTGGGACACCATATATTTT. Its translation: CASTPRGRLRVGSQWDTIYF.

The chain carries TRBV5-1 and TRBJ2-3; D gene ambiguous. The CDR3 is 17 residues long. Trimming left V 2 bases short and J 0 bases short, with 16 bases between. The V gene's germline CDR1 is SGHRS and CDR2 YFSETQ. CDR3 nucleotide sequence: TGCGCCAGCAGCTTACATGTGGGCCGGAGTAGCACAGATACGCAGTATTTT. Residues: CASSLHVGRSSTDTQYF.

The J gene is TRBJ2-5, the V gene TRBV11-2, with D unclear. The germline V and J ends were trimmed by 3 bases and 3 bases, with 8 bases remaining between them. CDR3 length: 13 amino acids. Germline-derived CDR1 and CDR2 are SGHAT and FQNNGV. CDR3 bases: TGTGCCAGCAGCTTGCAGCCCAAAGAGACCCAGTACTTC. Protein product: CASSLQPKETQYF.

This chain joins TRBV9 and TRBJ2-1; possible D gene TRBD1, 8 bases. Germline CDR1 reads SGDLS; CDR2 reads YYNGEE. V lost 6 bases and J 3 bases, leaving 19 bases between the germline ends. CDR3 length: 16 residues. In DNA form, the CDR3 reads TGTGCCAGCACGGGGGGACAGGTGATCGGCTACAATGAGCAGTTCTTC. Translated, it gives CASTGGQVIGYNEQFF.